This T cell receptor (beta chain) was recovered during a study of shared clonotypes between healthy human individuals. Study results and limitations: Rarefaction showed sorted-subset sequencing was incomplete despite large depth.

This clone was recorded once. Its antigen remains unknown. This table comes from immunoSEQ multiplex PCR, and its TCRdb copy is limited to in-frame clones, with some not included. The sample has about 2.4 million clones; 90% to 95% are singletons. Every contributor of samples was a Caucasian grown-up residing in Nashville, Tennessee. The sample was naive CD4+ T cells sorted from blood. Subset reported: CD45RA+ positively selected. This TCR came from a man younger than 35 in good health.

The CDR3 bases are TGTGCCAGCAGTGAAGCGTCGCGGGGGGGCCGTGAGACCCAGTACTTC. Amino acid sequence: CASSEASRGGRETQYF. This chain uses TRBV6-1 with TRBJ2-5; 9 bases agree with TRBD2. V dropped 0 bases and J dropped 5; count of bases not matched to a gene: 7. Germline V lookup: CDR1 MNHNS, CDR2 SASEGT. The CDR3 runs to 16 residues.